This TCR beta chain came from a study of T cells in Graves' hyperthyroidism and ophthalmopathy. Findings and limits, study-wide: A model using 13 V-J features told ophthalmopathy apart from stable hyperthyroidism. Blood shared most expanded thyroid clonotypes above 0.001.

Reasons for excluding patients were uncontrolled infection, other autoimmune disease, pregnancy or lactation. Diagnosis relied on clinical symptoms, serum thyroxine and TRAb, thyroid ultrasound and orbital computed tomography. Trimming removed 2 bases at V and 11 bases at J, with 15 bases between. This CDR3 spans 13 amino acids. The germline V gene has CDR1 SGHTA and CDR2 FQGNSA. Using RNA transcripts as the source, TCR beta CDR3 regions were amplified. First-round RT-PCR with HTBI primers amplified the TCR CDR3 region. In TCRdb, the multiplex PCR reads were re-called with MiXCR into one record per CDR3 protein. Here the sample spans about 540,000 distinct CDR3 sequences, 46% being singletons. Remarks on this clonotype: Its target is not known.

The chain has TRBV7-2 and TRBJ2-5, with no clear D. Material: peripheral blood or thyroid tissue (not recorded which). This sequence originates from a woman under 30 with Graves' hyperthyroidism. As DNA, the CDR3 is TGTGCCAGCAGCTTATCCCCCATAGATACGCAGTACTTC. This translates into CASSLSPIDTQYF.